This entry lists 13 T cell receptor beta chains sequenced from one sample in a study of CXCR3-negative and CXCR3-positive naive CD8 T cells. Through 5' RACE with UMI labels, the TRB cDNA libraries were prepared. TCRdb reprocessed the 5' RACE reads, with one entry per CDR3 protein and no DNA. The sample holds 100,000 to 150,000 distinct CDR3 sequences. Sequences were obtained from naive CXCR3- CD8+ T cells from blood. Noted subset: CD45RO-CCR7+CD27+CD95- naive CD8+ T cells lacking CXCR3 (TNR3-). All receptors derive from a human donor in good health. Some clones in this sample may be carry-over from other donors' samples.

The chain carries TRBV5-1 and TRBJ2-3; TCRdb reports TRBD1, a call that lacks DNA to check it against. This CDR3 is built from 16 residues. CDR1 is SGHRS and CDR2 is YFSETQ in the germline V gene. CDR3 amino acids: CASSLIVGGAEDTQYF.

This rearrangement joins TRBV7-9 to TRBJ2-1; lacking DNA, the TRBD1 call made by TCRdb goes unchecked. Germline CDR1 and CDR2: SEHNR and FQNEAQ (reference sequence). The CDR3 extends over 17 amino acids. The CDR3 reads CASSPKFRDSSYNEQFF. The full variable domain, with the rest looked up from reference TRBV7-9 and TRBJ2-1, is DTGVSQNPRHKITKRGQNVTFRCDPISEHNRLYWYRQTLGQGPEFLTYFQNEAQLEKSRLLSDRFSAERPKGSFSTLEIQRTEQGDSAMYLCASSPKFRDSSYNEQFFGPGTRLTVL.

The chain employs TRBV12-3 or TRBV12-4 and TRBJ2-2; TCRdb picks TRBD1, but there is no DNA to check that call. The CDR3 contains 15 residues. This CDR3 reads CASSWFPDRRWELFF.

The CDR3 is CASSPEGHYGYTF. This chain links TRBV19 with TRBJ1-2. Germline loops: CDR1 LNHDA, CDR2 SQIVND (reference sequence). The CDR3 loop spans 13 amino acids. The full variable domain, with the rest looked up from reference TRBV19 and TRBJ1-2, is DGGITQSPKYLFRKEGQNVTLSCEQNLNHDAMYWYRQDPGQGLRLIYYSQIVNDFQKGDIAEGYSVSREKKESFPLTVTSAQKNPTAFYLCASSPEGHYGYTFGSGTRLTVV.

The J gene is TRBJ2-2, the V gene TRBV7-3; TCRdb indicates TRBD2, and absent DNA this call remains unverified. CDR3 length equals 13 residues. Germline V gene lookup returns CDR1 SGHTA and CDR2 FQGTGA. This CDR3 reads CASSPQGGGELFF.

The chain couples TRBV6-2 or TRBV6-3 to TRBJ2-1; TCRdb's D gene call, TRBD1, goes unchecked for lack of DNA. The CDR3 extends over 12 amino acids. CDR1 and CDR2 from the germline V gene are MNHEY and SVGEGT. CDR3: CAGGERYNEQFF.

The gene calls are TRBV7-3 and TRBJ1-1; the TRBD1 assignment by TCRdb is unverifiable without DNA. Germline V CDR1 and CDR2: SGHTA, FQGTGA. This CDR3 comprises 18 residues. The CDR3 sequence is CASSLSLYSGQGPPEAFF.

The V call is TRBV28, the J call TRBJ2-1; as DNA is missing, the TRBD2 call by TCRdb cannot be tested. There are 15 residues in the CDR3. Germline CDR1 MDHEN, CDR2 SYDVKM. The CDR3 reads CASSLFSGGASAQFF.

This CDR3 is CASSRGPSRETQYF. The chain combines TRBV27 with TRBJ2-5; TCRdb gives TRBD2 as the D gene, but with no DNA this cannot be confirmed. The CDR3 loop spans 14 amino acids. Germline CDR1 is MNHEY and CDR2 is SMNVEV (reference sequence).

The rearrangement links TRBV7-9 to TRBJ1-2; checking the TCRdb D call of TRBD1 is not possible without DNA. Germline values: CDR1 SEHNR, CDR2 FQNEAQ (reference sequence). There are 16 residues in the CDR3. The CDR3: CASSLGWDSLNHGYTF.

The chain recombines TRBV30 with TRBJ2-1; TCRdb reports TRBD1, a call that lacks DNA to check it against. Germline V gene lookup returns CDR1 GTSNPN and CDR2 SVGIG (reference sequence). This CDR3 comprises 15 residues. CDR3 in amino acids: CAWTHGTGGYNEQFF.

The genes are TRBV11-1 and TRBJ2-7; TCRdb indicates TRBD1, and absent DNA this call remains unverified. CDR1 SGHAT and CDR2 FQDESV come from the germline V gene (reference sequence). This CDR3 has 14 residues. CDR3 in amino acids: CASSFGQGGYEQYF.

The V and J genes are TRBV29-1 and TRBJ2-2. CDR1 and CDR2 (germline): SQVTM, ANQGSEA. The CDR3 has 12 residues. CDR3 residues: CSVWPDTGELFF.